A selection of T cell receptor beta chains follows, all from one sample in a study of blood T cell repertoires in COVID-19. Here immunoSEQ multiplex PCR was the method, and the copy in TCRdb shows in-frame clones only, minus some. The sample carries 470,000 or so clones, around 90% recorded once. Sequencing used PBMCs or T cells enriched from blood (not recorded which). Source of these receptors: a woman between 18 and 30 years old with acute COVID-19. CDR3s include the opening cysteine and the closing phenylalanine or tryptophan. Fields, in order: D gene, J gene, clone size, V gene, CDR3 protein, CDR3 DNA. The D gene is left open where the match is weak. Clone size is not always given. Where it is, it says once, few, many or a class for expanded clones.

d_gene: TRBD1
j_gene: TRBJ2-7
abundance: -
v_gene: TRBV5-8
CDR3aa: CASRQNGQGVSYEQYF
CDR3nt: TGTGCCAGCAGACAAAATGGACAGGGCGTCTCCTACGAGCAGTACTTC

d_gene: -
j_gene: TRBJ1-5
abundance: -
v_gene: TRBV5-6
CDR3aa: CASSYGSLGSNQPQHF
CDR3nt: TGTGCCAGCAGTTACGGTAGTCTCGGGAGCAATCAGCCCCAGCATTTT

d_gene: -
j_gene: TRBJ1-3
abundance: -
v_gene: TRBV10-3
CDR3aa: CATRSISGNTIYF
CDR3nt: TGTGCCACCCGTAGTATCTCTGGAAACACCATATATTTT

d_gene: -
j_gene: TRBJ2-3
abundance: -
v_gene: TRBV3-1/TRBV3-2
CDR3aa: CASSQVLLGPTDTQYF
CDR3nt: TGTGCCAGCAGCCAAGTGTTACTAGGGCCCACAGATACGCAGTATTTT

d_gene: -
j_gene: TRBJ2-5
abundance: -
v_gene: TRBV5-6
CDR3aa: CASSLEAYETQYF
CDR3nt: TGTGCCAGCAGCTTAGAGGCGTATGAGACCCAGTACTTC

d_gene: -
j_gene: TRBJ2-3
abundance: -
v_gene: TRBV6-1
CDR3aa: CASSDVPGGTDTQYF
CDR3nt: TGTGCCAGCAGTGACGTACCGGGGGGCACAGATACGCAGTATTTT

d_gene: -
j_gene: TRBJ1-1
abundance: -
v_gene: TRBV6-1
CDR3aa: CASSEASGHPSAFF
CDR3nt: TGTGCCAGCAGTGAAGCGTCGGGACATCCGTCGGCTTTCTTT

d_gene: TRBD1
j_gene: TRBJ1-1
abundance: -
v_gene: TRBV12-3/TRBV12-4
CDR3aa: CASRRTGRTEAFF
CDR3nt: TGTGCCAGCAGACGGACAGGGAGGACTGAAGCTTTCTTT

d_gene: -
j_gene: TRBJ1-1
abundance: few
v_gene: TRBV4-3
CDR3aa: CASSQGGSDTEAFF
CDR3nt: TGCGCCAGCAGCCAAGGGGGCTCGGATACTGAAGCTTTCTTT

d_gene: -
j_gene: TRBJ2-5
abundance: -
v_gene: TRBV27
CDR3aa: CASSLGGFQETQYF
CDR3nt: TGTGCCAGCAGCCTAGGGGGATTCCAAGAGACCCAGTACTTC

d_gene: -
j_gene: TRBJ2-5
abundance: -
v_gene: TRBV10-3
CDR3aa: CASRLERTQYF
CDR3nt: TGTGCCAGCCGACTGGAGAGGACCCAGTACTTC

d_gene: -
j_gene: TRBJ2-5
abundance: -
v_gene: TRBV5-1
CDR3aa: CASRSGQLQETQYF
CDR3nt: TGCGCCAGCAGATCCGGACAGCTCCAAGAGACCCAGTACTTC

d_gene: TRBD1
j_gene: TRBJ2-7
abundance: -
v_gene: TRBV7-9
CDR3aa: CASSPTGTEQYF
CDR3nt: TGTGCCAGCAGCCCGACAGGGACCGAGCAGTACTTC

d_gene: -
j_gene: TRBJ2-3
abundance: -
v_gene: TRBV7-2
CDR3aa: CASRLSGSPTDTQYF
CDR3nt: TGTGCCAGCCGGCTAAGTGGGAGTCCCACAGATACGCAGTATTTT

d_gene: -
j_gene: TRBJ1-4
abundance: -
v_gene: TRBV11-2
CDR3aa: CASSLPGVEKLFF
CDR3nt: TGTGCCAGCAGCCTCCCAGGGGTCGAAAAACTGTTTTTT

d_gene: -
j_gene: TRBJ1-1
abundance: -
v_gene: TRBV15
CDR3aa: CATSRDHPEAFF
CDR3nt: TGTGCCACCAGCAGAGATCATCCTGAAGCTTTCTTT

d_gene: -
j_gene: TRBJ1-2
abundance: -
v_gene: TRBV20-1
CDR3aa: CSATGSGYTF
CDR3nt: TGCAGTGCAACAGGGTCCGGCTACACCTTC

d_gene: TRBD1
j_gene: TRBJ1-2
abundance: once
v_gene: TRBV19
CDR3aa: CASSVGTGIGGYTF
CDR3nt: TGTGCCAGTAGTGTGGGGACAGGGATTGGTGGCTACACCTTC

d_gene: -
j_gene: TRBJ1-2
abundance: -
v_gene: TRBV2
CDR3aa: CASSGWGRDGYTF
CDR3nt: TGTGCCAGCAGTGGTTGGGGGCGTGATGGCTACACCTTC

d_gene: TRBD1
j_gene: TRBJ1-1
abundance: -
v_gene: TRBV5-1
CDR3aa: CASSSLRGRTEAFF
CDR3nt: TGCGCCAGCAGCTCCCTCAGGGGGAGGACTGAAGCTTTCTTT

d_gene: -
j_gene: TRBJ1-5
abundance: -
v_gene: TRBV10-2
CDR3aa: CAPRRGDQPQHF
CDR3nt: TGCGCCCCCCGCCGGGGGGATCAGCCCCAGCATTTT

d_gene: TRBD1
j_gene: TRBJ1-1
abundance: -
v_gene: TRBV4-3
CDR3aa: CASSQYLRGQGWTEAFF
CDR3nt: TGCGCCAGCAGCCAATATCTAAGGGGACAGGGGTGGACTGAAGCTTTCTTT

d_gene: TRBD1
j_gene: TRBJ1-5
abundance: -
v_gene: TRBV15
CDR3aa: CATSRVQGAFLGNQPQHF
CDR3nt: TGTGCCACCAGCAGAGTGCAGGGGGCCTTTCTGGGCAATCAGCCCCAGCATTTT

d_gene: -
j_gene: TRBJ1-6
abundance: once
v_gene: TRBV6-1
CDR3aa: CASSEQVYNSPLHF
CDR3nt: TGTGCCAGCAGTGAACAGGTATATAATTCACCCCTCCACTTT

d_gene: TRBD1
j_gene: TRBJ1-3
abundance: -
v_gene: TRBV10-3
CDR3aa: CAISASGTGGIGNTIYF
CDR3nt: TGTGCCATCAGTGCGTCCGGGACAGGGGGTATTGGAAACACCATATATTTT

d_gene: TRBD2
j_gene: TRBJ2-7
abundance: -
v_gene: TRBV7-9
CDR3aa: CASSFGSGREESYEQYF
CDR3nt: TGTGCCAGCAGCTTCGGTAGTGGGCGGGAGGAATCCTACGAGCAGTACTTC

d_gene: -
j_gene: TRBJ1-2
abundance: -
v_gene: TRBV9
CDR3aa: CASSTPGTPKTPGKGYTF
CDR3nt: TGTGCCAGCAGCACCCCCGGGACACCGAAAACCCCAGGGAAAGGCTACACCTTC

d_gene: -
j_gene: TRBJ1-1
abundance: -
v_gene: TRBV5-4
CDR3aa: CASSLAQVSEAFF
CDR3nt: TGTGCCAGCAGCTTGGCTCAGGTATCTGAAGCTTTCTTT

d_gene: TRBD2
j_gene: TRBJ2-5
abundance: -
v_gene: TRBV19
CDR3aa: CASSLLGLVQETQYF
CDR3nt: TGTGCCAGTAGCCTCCTCGGACTAGTTCAAGAGACCCAGTACTTC

d_gene: TRBD2
j_gene: TRBJ2-7
abundance: -
v_gene: TRBV5-4
CDR3aa: CASTAGGEQYF
CDR3nt: TGTGCCAGCACCGCGGGGGGCGAGCAGTACTTC

d_gene: -
j_gene: TRBJ2-7
abundance: -
v_gene: TRBV18
CDR3aa: CASSPTTGDYEQYF
CDR3nt: TGTGCCAGCTCACCTACGACAGGCGACTACGAGCAGTACTTC

d_gene: TRBD2
j_gene: TRBJ2-3
abundance: -
v_gene: TRBV7-8
CDR3aa: CASSQGLAGDTQYF
CDR3nt: TGTGCCAGCAGCCAAGGACTAGCGGGGGATACGCAGTATTTT

d_gene: TRBD2
j_gene: TRBJ2-5
abundance: -
v_gene: TRBV2
CDR3aa: CASATGTSGGAGETQYF
CDR3nt: TGTGCCAGTGCCACCGGGACTAGCGGGGGGGCCGGGGAGACCCAGTACTTC

d_gene: -
j_gene: TRBJ2-7
abundance: -
v_gene: TRBV6-5
CDR3aa: CASSSNSVYEQYF
CDR3nt: TGTGCCAGCAGTTCTAATAGCGTATACGAGCAGTACTTC

d_gene: TRBD1
j_gene: TRBJ2-3
abundance: once
v_gene: TRBV7-9
CDR3aa: CASSLRGPDTQYF
CDR3nt: TGTGCCAGCAGCTTAAGGGGGCCAGATACGCAGTATTTT

d_gene: -
j_gene: TRBJ1-2
abundance: once
v_gene: TRBV28
CDR3aa: CASSLRVGLYGYTF
CDR3nt: TGTGCCAGCAGCCTCCGAGTGGGCCTATATGGCTACACCTTC

d_gene: -
j_gene: TRBJ2-2
abundance: -
v_gene: TRBV11-1
CDR3aa: CASSLASQGGVNTGELFF
CDR3nt: TGTGCCAGCAGCTTAGCGTCCCAAGGGGGGGTGAACACCGGGGAGCTGTTTTTT

d_gene: -
j_gene: TRBJ1-1
abundance: -
v_gene: TRBV9
CDR3aa: CASSVETGEAFF
CDR3nt: TGTGCCAGCAGCGTAGAGACAGGAGAAGCTTTCTTT

d_gene: -
j_gene: TRBJ1-1
abundance: few
v_gene: TRBV20-1
CDR3aa: CSARDLERAFF
CDR3nt: TGCAGTGCTAGAGATCTAGAGCGAGCTTTCTTT

d_gene: -
j_gene: TRBJ1-1
abundance: -
v_gene: TRBV18
CDR3aa: CASSPTNTEAFF
CDR3nt: TGTGCCAGCTCACCAACTAACACTGAAGCTTTCTTT

d_gene: TRBD1
j_gene: TRBJ2-2
abundance: -
v_gene: TRBV24-1
CDR3aa: CATSDPGQGHGGELFF
CDR3nt: TGTGCCACCAGTGACCCCGGACAGGGGCATGGCGGGGAGCTGTTTTTT

d_gene: TRBD1
j_gene: TRBJ2-3
abundance: -
v_gene: TRBV10-3
CDR3aa: CAISRDRGSDTQYF
CDR3nt: TGTGCCATCAGCAGGGACAGAGGTTCCGATACGCAGTATTTT

d_gene: TRBD1
j_gene: TRBJ2-7
abundance: -
v_gene: TRBV5-1
CDR3aa: CASSKGQGASEQYF
CDR3nt: TGCGCCAGCAGCAAGGGACAGGGGGCCTCCGAGCAGTACTTC

d_gene: -
j_gene: TRBJ1-2
abundance: -
v_gene: TRBV7-2
CDR3aa: CASSLSQGRNNYGYTF
CDR3nt: TGTGCCAGCAGCTTATCTCAGGGAAGGAATAACTATGGCTACACCTTC

d_gene: TRBD1
j_gene: TRBJ1-2
abundance: -
v_gene: TRBV5-1
CDR3aa: CASSSDRVAYGYTF
CDR3nt: TGCGCCAGCAGCTCCGACAGGGTCGCTTACGGCTACACCTTC

d_gene: TRBD2
j_gene: TRBJ2-1
abundance: -
v_gene: TRBV6-2/TRBV6-3
CDR3aa: CASSYSRWAGGGNEQFF
CDR3nt: TGTGCCAGCAGTTACTCGAGGTGGGCGGGAGGAGGCAATGAGCAGTTCTTC

d_gene: -
j_gene: TRBJ2-7
abundance: -
v_gene: TRBV7-2
CDR3aa: CASSSHRESYEQYF
CDR3nt: TGTGCCAGCAGCTCCCACAGGGAGTCCTACGAGCAGTACTTC

d_gene: -
j_gene: TRBJ1-5
abundance: -
v_gene: TRBV28
CDR3aa: CASSLRGRRSNQPQHF
CDR3nt: TGTGCCAGCAGTTTAAGAGGCAGAAGGAGCAATCAGCCCCAGCATTTT

d_gene: -
j_gene: TRBJ2-7
abundance: -
v_gene: TRBV9
CDR3aa: CASRRAGRFDEQYF
CDR3nt: TGTGCCAGCAGGCGGGCAGGTAGGTTCGACGAGCAGTACTTC

d_gene: TRBD1
j_gene: TRBJ1-5
abundance: -
v_gene: TRBV7-2
CDR3aa: CASSMGTGFNQPQHF
CDR3nt: TGTGCCAGCAGCATGGGGACAGGATTCAATCAGCCCCAGCATTTT

d_gene: TRBD1
j_gene: TRBJ1-5
abundance: -
v_gene: TRBV9
CDR3aa: CASSTGGSNQPQHF
CDR3nt: TGTGCCAGCAGCACAGGGGGCAGCAATCAGCCCCAGCATTTT

d_gene: -
j_gene: TRBJ2-7
abundance: -
v_gene: TRBV11-1
CDR3aa: CASSPNSLEQYF
CDR3nt: TGTGCCAGCAGCCCAAACAGCCTTGAGCAGTACTTC

d_gene: TRBD1
j_gene: TRBJ1-4
abundance: -
v_gene: TRBV28
CDR3aa: CASSSLVGQGYEKLFF
CDR3nt: TGTGCCAGCAGTTCCCTCGTGGGACAGGGGTATGAAAAACTGTTTTTT

d_gene: -
j_gene: TRBJ1-3
abundance: -
v_gene: TRBV13
CDR3aa: CASSSRRGRNTIYF
CDR3nt: TGTGCCAGCAGCTCCAGGCGGGGAAGAAACACCATATATTTT

d_gene: -
j_gene: TRBJ1-4
abundance: -
v_gene: TRBV4-3
CDR3aa: CASSQEGALGEKLFF
CDR3nt: TGCGCCAGCAGCCAAGAGGGGGCACTAGGGGAAAAACTGTTTTTT

d_gene: TRBD1
j_gene: TRBJ1-2
abundance: -
v_gene: TRBV7-9
CDR3aa: CASSLEADRGAYYGYTF
CDR3nt: TGTGCCAGCAGCTTAGAGGCCGACAGGGGGGCCTACTATGGCTACACCTTC

d_gene: TRBD1
j_gene: TRBJ2-1
abundance: once
v_gene: TRBV6-2/TRBV6-3
CDR3aa: CASSTGGARSYNEQFF
CDR3nt: TGTGCCAGCAGTACAGGGGGCGCGAGGTCCTACAATGAGCAGTTCTTC